What follows describes a single T cell receptor (beta chain). Its target is not known. Profiling relied on immunoSEQ multiplex PCR, and the TCRdb table lists in-frame clones only, not all of them. The repertoire holds roughly 13,000 clones, with around two thirds as singletons. The data belong to a study of T cell clonotyping in hematopoietic cell transplantation. The study, taken as a whole, reports: Pathologically expanded recipient clonotypes increased progressively from day 30 to day 180 as diversity fell. At the given depth, recipient repertoires were over 95% de novo clonotypes.

The CDR3 consists of 10 residues. Germline V gene lookup returns CDR1 SQVTM and CDR2 ANQGSEA. Trimming left V 7 bases short and J 7 bases short, with 10 bases between. The chain couples TRBV29-1 to TRBJ1-1, with D perhaps TRBD1 (6 bases). Sequenced input: PBMCs. The clonotype was recovered from a human donor who either received an allogeneic hematopoietic cell transplant for a myeloid malignancy or was a related donor (not recorded which). Some clones in this sample may be carry-over from other donors' samples. The CDR3 DNA is TGCAGCGCCCGGACAGATGAAGCTTTCTTT. Translating gives CSARTDEAFF.